This T cell receptor (beta chain) stems from a study of T cell responses to AZD1222 COVID-19 vaccine (dated by TCRdb to the early 2020s). Study-wide context: AZD1222 recipients whose second dose came at about 4 weeks and those whose second dose came at about 12 weeks were combined into one group, since spike-specific TCR depth and breadth did not differ between the two schedules. A total of 233 trial participants underwent TCR sequencing, of whom about 200 received two doses of AZD1222 and about 25 received two doses of the MenACWY control vaccine. Trial participants were enrolled into age subgroups of 18-55, 56-69 and 70-plus years, which contained roughly 150, 30 and 60 TCR-sequenced participants, respectively. Paper-wide results and their limitations: Only a handful of AZD1222 recipients were SARS-CoV-2 seropositive at baseline, limiting conclusions about previously exposed vaccinees. A significant rise in spike-specific TCR breadth and depth was observed after two AZD1222 doses relative to day 0 and relative to MenACWY recipients. Because no day 14 peak-response samples were available, repertoires were characterized only after the peak T cell response. Nearly half of unique spike-specific TCRs reportedly recognized epitopes outside regions mutated in the B.1.351 and B.1.1.7 variants. In the small 56-69-year group, the increase in depth fell short of significance, most likely because of low power. Participants were mostly white British and included more females than males, and it was suggested by the authors that clonal diversity may have been underestimated. The vaccine-associated CD4 TCRs covered the entire spike protein, and the dominant responses fell in regions 160-218 and 743-854.

As regards this clone: Its antigen target is currently unknown. Qualities for individual bases were not recorded, and no much larger clone is one base off.

Read against the paper, the sample's time point label means: baseline before first vaccination. Vaccinee samples came from UK trials COV001 and COV002, including a single-blind randomized controlled phase 2/3 trial of AZD1222 (ChAdOx1 nCoV-19) in healthy adults. Trial participant PBMC samples were collected at day 0 and day 28 after the second dose for TCRbeta chain sequencing. CDR1 and CDR2 were assigned from the germline V gene (reference sequence) as LGHDT and YNNKEL. Including the terminal cysteine and phenylalanine, the CDR3 comprises 17 residues. Only the CDR3 region is kept as DNA, spanning 51 bases read in frame from base 1. The trim is 2 bases for V and 4 bases for J, with a gap of 20 bases between the germline ends. The CDR3 regions of human TCRbeta chains were analyzed by immunosequencing. Processing in the source paper ran as follows. Repertoire TCRs were checked for matches against a reference library of SARS-CoV-2-specific TCRs that had been generated using the MIRA antigen-specificity platform. Breadth was defined as the fraction of unique TCRs that were SARS-CoV-2-associated, and depth was defined as the fraction of total T cells that were SARS-CoV-2-associated. Each spike-specific TCR was assigned to its reactive spike region and to a CD4 or CD8 class using the MIRA data. Log10-transformed breadth and depth values were compared by one-way ANOVA with Sidak's multiple comparisons tests. In its TCRdb copy, this immuneACCESS table keeps in-frame sequences only and misses some clones. Where compared with another copy, unresolved V genes explain less than half of these, and the others have no known cause. The V and J calls and the clone size are those of that table, but D and trimming were determined from the DNA. This sample lists approximately 180,000 clones; 85% to 90% were detected once. The top ten constitute under 8% of the sample.

The sample in question was peripheral blood, obtained on day 0 of AZD1222 vaccination. The source is an adult in good health. The chain is encoded by TRBV3-1 (or the pseudogene TRBV3-2) joined to TRBJ1-2, and TRBD1 may be the D gene, going by 6 matching bases. The sequenced DNA: TGTGCCAGCAGCCAACTCCTGACAGGTCGGAAGGGCTATGGCTACACCTTC. It is translated as CASSQLLTGRKGYGYTF.